These 18 T cell receptor beta chains originate from one sample sequenced in a study of blood T cell repertoires in COVID-19. Clones were read by immunoSEQ multiplex PCR, and TCRdb kept only the in-frame ones, dropping some. The sample lists about 200,000 clones; around 86% were seen once. The source material was PBMCs or T cells enriched from blood (not recorded which). Receptors were obtained from a man aged 40-49 years with acute COVID-19.

The rearrangement joins TRBV5-4 to TRBJ2-7; no reliable D call. The germline gives CDR1 SGHNT, CDR2 YYREEE (reference sequence). Trimming removed 1 base from V and 3 bases from J, with 14 bases in between. The CDR3 spans 15 residues. Written as DNA, the CDR3 is TGTGCCAGCAGCTTGAGCCCAAATTCACTCTACGAGCAGTACTTC. This sequence encodes CASSLSPNSLYEQYF.

The rearrangement joins TRBV5-1 to TRBJ2-7; 7 bases align to TRBD1. The CDR3 has 14 amino acids. In germline, CDR1 is SGHRS, CDR2 YFSETQ. The trim removed 4 bases at V and 5 bases at J, leaving 9 bases unmatched. The CDR3 protein is CASSRTGNEDEQYF. Here the CDR3 DNA reads TGCGCCAGCAGCCGGACAGGCAATGAAGACGAGCAGTACTTC.

This chain joins TRBV5-1 and TRBJ2-3; 7 nucleotides line up with TRBD2. The CDR3 is 14 amino acids. CDR1 is SGHRS, CDR2 YFSETQ, per germline. The V and J ends lost 4 bases and 3 bases, in that order; junction bases with no gene match: 5. The CDR3: CASSVGGSTDTQYF. In nucleotides, the CDR3 is TGCGCCAGCAGCGTTGGCGGGAGTACAGATACGCAGTATTTT.

The rearrangement joins TRBV6-5 to TRBJ2-7, with TRBD1 as a possible D gene (6 bases). Germline V CDR1 and CDR2: MNHEY, SVGAGI. The V end was cut by 4 bases, the J end by 5 bases, with 15 bases between. The CDR3 totals 14 residues. CDR3 amino acids: CASSFSFTGNEQYF. In DNA, the CDR3 is TGTGCCAGCAGTTTTTCCTTTACAGGGAACGAGCAGTACTTC.

A word on this clone: This sample also contains other DNA sequences that code for the same CDR3. The chain links TRBV9 to TRBJ1-1, with D possibly being TRBD1 (5 bases). The CDR3 loop spans 15 amino acids. Germline V gene data show CDR1 as SGDLS and CDR2 as YYNGEE. V gave up 0 bases and J gave up 4 bases, with 13 bases separating them. This CDR3 reads CASSVGGGAGTEAFF. CDR3 bases: TGTGCCAGCAGCGTAGGGGGAGGGGCAGGCACTGAAGCTTTCTTT.

The V call is TRBV30, the J call TRBJ2-6, with D unclear. V was trimmed by 1 base and J by 0 bases, leaving 10 bases between them. This CDR3 contains 16 residues. Germline assignment: CDR1 GTSNPN and CDR2 SVGIG (reference sequence). CDR3 protein: CAWSGGRHSGANVLTF. CDR3 nucleotides: TGTGCCTGGAGTGGTGGCAGACACTCTGGGGCCAACGTCCTGACTTTC.

This chain links TRBV27 with TRBJ2-6; D remains ambiguous. The V and J ends lost 4 bases and 0 bases respectively, with 7 bases between them. CDR1 and CDR2 (germline): MNHEY, SMNVEV (reference sequence). The CDR3 extends over 15 amino acids. The CDR3: CASSSLSSGANVLTF. The CDR3 DNA reads as TGTGCCAGCAGTTCCCTTTCCTCTGGGGCCAACGTCCTGACTTTC.

V and J are TRBV18 and TRBJ2-7; 10 bases line up with TRBD1. V was pared by 6 bases and J by 4 bases, with 3 bases of the junction left unmatched. CDR3 length: 13 amino acids. The germline gives CDR1 KGHSH, CDR2 LQKENI. The chain's CDR3 is CASSRQGAYEQYF. CDR3 coding DNA: TGTGCCAGCTCTCGACAGGGGGCATACGAGCAGTACTTC.

The gene calls are TRBV29-1 and TRBJ1-5, with 7 bases aligning to TRBD1. This CDR3 is built from 12 residues. Looked up from germline, CDR1 is SQVTM and CDR2 is ANQGSEA. Losses at the gene ends were 6 bases for V and 6 bases for J; bases not matched to a gene: 5. CDR3 DNA sequence: TGCAGCGTGGTAGGGGGCGGTCAGCCCCAGCATTTT. Residues: CSVVGGGQPQHF.

The rearrangement uses TRBV21-1 and TRBJ1-1. TRBV21-1 is labeled a pseudogene. CDR3 size: 14 residues. The CDR3 sequence is CASSKALYGDEAFF. CDR3 DNA: TGTGCCAGCAGCAAAGCGCTTTACGGAGATGAAGCTTTCTTT.

This clone was seen only once. The chain links TRBV18 to TRBJ1-1; TRBD1 agrees at 8 bases. The CDR3 runs 15 residues. V was clipped by 3 bases and J by 1 base; unmatched bases: 4. Germline CDR1 KGHSH, CDR2 LQKENI. The CDR3 sequence: CASSPRDRSNTEAFF. The CDR3 bases are TGTGCCAGCTCACCTCGGGACAGGTCGAACACTGAAGCTTTCTTT.

The J gene is TRBJ2-7, the V gene TRBV10-3; TRBD2 agrees at 14 bases. This CDR3 spans 16 amino acids. V lost 4 bases and J lost 2; bases outside the gene matches: 4. Germline-derived CDR1 and CDR2 are ENHRY and SYGVKD. The CDR3 nucleotides read TGTGCCATCAGTGGGGGGACTAGCGGGAGTACCTACGAGCAGTACTTC. Translated: CAISGGTSGSTYEQYF.

V usage is TRBV28 and J usage is TRBJ2-7, with D possibly being TRBD1 (6 bases). Per the germline V gene, CDR1 is MDHEN and CDR2 is SYDVKM. V lost 4 bases, J lost 3 bases, and 16 bases lay in between. The CDR3 extends over 15 amino acids. CDR3 DNA: TGTGCCAGCAGTTCCCCTCGTCCACAGGGCTACGAGCAGTACTTC. Protein: CASSSPRPQGYEQYF.

The J gene is TRBJ2-7, the V gene TRBV9, with TRBD2 matching 8 bases. Germline CDR1 and CDR2: SGDLS and YYNGEE. Trimming cost V 0 bases and J 4 bases; bases outside gene matches: 3. The CDR3 has 14 amino acids. The DNA of the CDR3 is TGTGCCAGCAGCGTAGGCGGGAGGTTTTACGAGCAGTACTTC. It codes for CASSVGGRFYEQYF.

The chain links TRBV5-6 to TRBJ1-4, with D uncertain. Germline V gene data show CDR1 as SGHDT and CDR2 as YYEEEE. V lost 2 bases, J lost 5 bases, and 13 bases lay in between. This CDR3 spans 15 amino acids. CDR3 loop: CASSFFGRLNEKLFF. The CDR3 region has the DNA TGTGCCAGCAGCTTTTTCGGCAGACTAAATGAAAAACTGTTTTTT.

The CDR3 here is CASSLFRTGNTGELFF. The CDR3 DNA is TGTGCCAGCAGTTTATTCCGGACAGGGAACACCGGGGAGCTGTTTTTT. This chain links TRBV27 with TRBJ2-2; 7 bases line up with TRBD1. V lost 1 base and J lost 1; bases outside the gene matches: 3. CDR1 and CDR2 from the germline V gene are MNHEY and SMNVEV (reference sequence). The CDR3 is made up of 16 amino acids.

This clone was found once. J is TRBJ1-4 and V is TRBV5-1; D gene unclear. Trimming cost V 4 bases and J 0 bases, with 10 bases left between them. Germline CDR1 reads SGHRS; CDR2 reads YFSETQ. There are 15 residues in the CDR3. This chain's CDR3 is CASSPVGTTNEKLFF. CDR3 in DNA: TGCGCCAGCAGCCCCGTCGGTACAACTAATGAAAAACTGTTTTTT.

The chain joins TRBV19 to TRBJ2-7; 8 bases fit TRBD1. J lost 2 bases, V lost 2 bases, and 17 bases had no gene match. The CDR3 consists of 19 residues. Germline V lookup: CDR1 LNHDA, CDR2 SQIVND (reference sequence). The CDR3 nucleotides read TGTGCCAGTAGTATAAGGGCAGGGGGCGTACGAGTTAACCCCTACGAGCAGTACTTC. It translates to CASSIRAGGVRVNPYEQYF. The whole variable domain, filled in from reference TRBV19 and TRBJ2-7, reads DGGITQSPKYLFRKEGQNVTLSCEQNLNHDAMYWYRQDPGQGLRLIYYSQIVNDFQKGDIAEGYSVSREKKESFPLTVTSAQKNPTAFYLCASSIRAGGVRVNPYEQYFGPGTRLTVT.